Detailed here is one T cell receptor beta chain. Between the trimmed V and J ends, which lost 5 bases and 2 bases, there was a span of 14 bases. CDR1 is SGHTA and CDR2 is FQGTGA in the germline V gene. CDR3 size: 15 residues. This entry is derived from a study of T cells in Graves' hyperthyroidism and ophthalmopathy. Amplified regions were TCR beta CDR3 sequences from RNA transcripts. When the TCR CDR3 underwent first-round RT-PCR, the HTBI primer set was used. TCRdb itself ran the multiplex PCR reads through MiXCR, one entry per CDR3 protein. This table holds 550,000 to 600,000 distinct CDR3 sequences, roughly 17% found once.

The gene calls are TRBV7-3 and TRBJ2-3; tentatively, D is TRBD1 (6 bases). Material for sequencing was blood. The receptor was isolated from a woman aged 18 to 35 with Graves' hyperthyroidism. Written as DNA, the CDR3 is TGTGCCAGCAGCCAAACCCGACAGGTCACAGATACGCAGTATTTT. It encodes CASSQTRQVTDTQYF.